This T cell receptor (beta chain) was found in a study of shared clonotypes between healthy human individuals. Study findings and constraints: Naive CD4 clonotypes overlapped across a handful of donors at 4.5% to 5.5%.

A word on this clone: What it binds is not known. Other DNA sequences in this specimen translate into the identical CDR3.

The repertoire was sequenced with immunoSEQ multiplex PCR; TCRdb's copy has only in-frame clones and lacks some. The table includes over 2 million clones, roughly 94% detected once. Per the germline V gene, CDR1 is SGDLS and CDR2 is YYNGEE. This CDR3 contains 14 residues. The V end was cut by 0 bases, the J end by 3 bases, with 9 bases between. The naive CD8 population came from CD45RO-negative cells selected for CCR7, without terminally differentiated effector memory CD45RA+ cells. Sequenced material: naive CD8+ T cells sorted from blood. This receptor was identified in a man aged 18 to 30 in good health. The chain recombines TRBV9 with TRBJ2-5, with a possible D match to TRBD2 (5 bases). The CDR3 sequence: CASSVGGSEETQYF. The CDR3 bases are TGTGCCAGCAGCGTAGGTGGTAGCGAAGAGACCCAGTACTTC.